The next 8 T cell receptor beta chains were all read from a single sample in a study of T cells after yellow fever vaccination. TCRdb re-derived calls from the 5' RACE reads in MiXCR, one entry per CDR3 protein. Of approximately 110,000 distinct CDR3 sequences in the sample, approximately 8.4% are singletons; the top ten hold over 25%. Sample: CD8+ T cells sorted from PBMCs, taken 45 days after the yellow fever booster vaccination. Every receptor here comes from a man younger than 45 who received the YFV17D yellow fever vaccine.

This chain links TRBV24-1 with TRBJ2-2; D ambiguous. The CDR3 is 14 residues long. V was clipped by 5 bases and J by 5 bases, with 11 bases between them. Germline CDR1 reads KGHDR; CDR2 reads SFDVKD. CDR3 protein: CATSVKGFTGELFF. For the CDR3, the DNA is TGTGCCACCAGTGTAAAGGGTTTTACCGGGGAGCTGTTTTTT.

This clonotype occurred many times. J is TRBJ1-2 and V is TRBV12-3 or TRBV12-4; D unresolved. The CDR3 loop spans 15 amino acids. Trimming pared 1 base from V and 7 bases from J, leaving 16 bases between. The CDR3 spells CASSLEGGRGSGYTF. In DNA form, the CDR3 reads TGTGCCAGCAGTTTAGAAGGAGGCAGAGGTAGTGGCTACACCTTC.

This clonotype was seen more than once but under ten times. V usage is TRBV12-3 or TRBV12-4 and J usage is TRBJ2-1, with 8 positions matching TRBD2. This CDR3 has 16 amino acids. V dropped 6 bases and J dropped 3; count of bases not matched to a gene: 10. The chain's CDR3 is CASSHSGTSDYNEQFF. Here the CDR3 DNA reads TGTGCCAGCAGCCACTCCGGGACTAGTGACTACAATGAGCAGTTCTTC.

This chain connects TRBV27 to TRBJ2-1; the match to TRBD2 covers 11 bases. The CDR3 sequence is 14 residues long. Germline CDR1 and CDR2: MNHEY and SMNVEV (reference sequence). V trimming: 2 bases; J trimming: 12 bases; junction bases outside the gene matches: 6. CDR3 amino acids: CASSLTSGSSGQFF. The CDR3 region has the DNA TGTGCCAGCAGTTTAACTAGCGGGAGCTCTGGGCAGTTCTTC.

This clonotype came up many times. The chain uses TRBV7-8 and TRBJ2-7; D may be TRBD2 (6 bases). Germline values: CDR1 SGHVS, CDR2 FQNEAQ. Trimming left V 1 base short and J 4 bases short, with 17 bases between. The CDR3 is 16 residues long. The CDR3 spells CASSLEEGASLYEQYF. The CDR3 region has the DNA TGTGCCAGCAGCTTAGAGGAGGGAGCCTCTTTGTACGAGCAGTACTTC.

The V and J genes are TRBV19 and TRBJ1-5; D gene unclear. V was clipped by 3 bases and J by 0 bases, with 6 bases between them. This CDR3 contains 14 residues. CDR1 and CDR2 from the germline V gene are LNHDA and SQIVND (reference sequence). CDR3 in amino acids: CASSMGFSNQPQHF. The CDR3 nucleotides are TGTGCCAGTAGTATGGGATTTAGCAATCAGCCCCAGCATTTT.

This clonotype was seen ten or more times. The genes are TRBV2 and TRBJ2-1; 11 bases are shared with TRBD2. Per the germline V gene, CDR1 is SNHLY and CDR2 is FYNNEI. Trimming took 4 bases from V and 4 from J; bases not matched to a gene: 6. CDR3 length equals 16 residues. CDR3 residues: CASSGPGLAEYNEQFF. CDR3 coding DNA: TGTGCCAGCAGTGGACCGGGACTAGCGGAGTACAATGAGCAGTTCTTC.

This clonotype was seen more than once but under ten times. This chain links TRBV5-5 with TRBJ2-5, with unresolved D. Per germline, CDR1 SGHKS and CDR2 YYEKEE (reference sequence). V was cut by 6 bases and J by 7 bases, with 16 bases left in between. CDR3 length equals 13 residues. CDR3 sequence reads: CASTLRDPRTQYF. Here the CDR3 DNA reads TGTGCCAGCACCCTGCGCGACCCTCGGACCCAGTACTTC.